These T cell receptor beta chains were read from a single sample in a study of blood T cell repertoires in COVID-19. Libraries were prepared by immunoSEQ multiplex PCR; TCRdb keeps only in-frame clonotypes and omits some of them. Among around 28,000 clones listed, 84% were seen once. Sequences were obtained from peripheral blood. These receptors all stem from a man in his 70s with active COVID-19. Each CDR3 is given with its conserved first and last residue. The D gene is left open where the match is weak. Rows may omit the clone size; those that give it use once, few, many or a size class.

size: -; D: TRBD2; V: TRBV5-6; J: TRBJ2-7; DNA: TGTGCCAGCAGCTTGGGCCCGGGACTAGCTAGTGAGCAGTACTTC; CDR3: CASSLGPGLASEQYF
size: few; D: -; V: TRBV4-1; J: TRBJ1-2; DNA: TGCGCCAGCAGCCAAGTTCAGGGTACCAACTATGGCTACACCTTC; CDR3: CASSQVQGTNYGYTF
size: once; D: -; V: TRBV12-3/TRBV12-4; J: TRBJ2-1; DNA: TGTGCCACCTGCGAGGGAGCCAGGGAGCAGTTCTTC; CDR3: CATCEGAREQFF
size: -; D: TRBD1; V: TRBV19; J: TRBJ2-7; DNA: TGTGCCAGTAGTATCTCCGGGACAGGGGACTACGAGCAGTACTTC; CDR3: CASSISGTGDYEQYF
size: -; D: -; V: TRBV7-9; J: TRBJ2-7; DNA: TGTGCCAGCAGCTTAGCGGGGGGTTACGAGCAGTACTTC; CDR3: CASSLAGGYEQYF
size: -; D: TRBD2; V: TRBV7-8; J: TRBJ2-5; DNA: TGTGCCAGCAGCTTAGCGCGGGGGACCCAAGAGACCCAGTACTTC; CDR3: CASSLARGTQETQYF
size: -; D: -; V: TRBV12-3/TRBV12-4; J: TRBJ1-6; DNA: TGTGCCAGCAGTCCAGGGGAAACGGCCCTCCACTTT; CDR3: CASSPGETALHF
size: few; D: TRBD1; V: TRBV7-3; J: TRBJ1-2; DNA: TGTGCCAGCAGCCCCCAGGGACAGCCGCCCACCTTC; CDR3: CASSPQGQPPTF
size: -; D: TRBD2; V: TRBV28; J: TRBJ2-2; DNA: TGTGCCAGCATCAAAGCTCTAGCGGGTACCGGGGAGCTGTTTTTT; CDR3: CASIKALAGTGELFF
size: -; D: TRBD2; V: TRBV5-8; J: TRBJ2-1; DNA: TGTGCCAGCAGGAGTAGCGGGGGGGCCTCCTGGAATGAGCAGTTCTTC; CDR3: CASRSSGGASWNEQFF
size: -; D: -; V: TRBV6-5; J: TRBJ2-1; DNA: TGTGCCAGCAGCCAGGACAGCTTCGAGGGCAATGAGCAGTTCTTC; CDR3: CASSQDSFEGNEQFF
size: -; D: TRBD1; V: TRBV27; J: TRBJ1-6; DNA: TGTGCCAAGGGACAGGGTTCCGGACCCCTCCACTTT; CDR3: CAKGQGSGPLHF
size: -; D: TRBD1; V: TRBV10-3; J: TRBJ2-7; DNA: TGTGCCATCACCCGACAGGGCGGCGAGCAGTACTTC; CDR3: CAITRQGGEQYF
size: -; D: TRBD1; V: TRBV19; J: TRBJ2-1; DNA: TGTGCCAGTAGTATCGAGGCGGGACAGGGGACCAATGAGCAGTTCTTC; CDR3: CASSIEAGQGTNEQFF
size: -; D: -; V: TRBV5-6; J: TRBJ2-1; DNA: TGTGCCAGCAGCCCGGGAAGAGGGTACAATGAGCAGTTCTTC; CDR3: CASSPGRGYNEQFF
size: -; D: -; V: TRBV7-3; J: TRBJ1-2; DNA: TGTGCCAGCAGCGACAGACTGGGTGGAGGCTACACCTTC; CDR3: CASSDRLGGGYTF
size: many; D: -; V: TRBV4-1; J: TRBJ1-5; DNA: TGCGCCAGCAGACTTAGCGACCCGAGCAATCAGCCCCAGCATTTT; CDR3: CASRLSDPSNQPQHF
size: -; D: -; V: TRBV7-2; J: TRBJ1-1; DNA: TGTGCCAGCAGCTCCCCGGGCAGGGTGGATGGAGCTTTCTTT; CDR3: CASSSPGRVDGAFF
size: once; D: -; V: TRBV11-3; J: TRBJ2-7; DNA: TGTGCCAGCAGCTTAGATCTTTCTTACGAGCAGTACTTC; CDR3: CASSLDLSYEQYF
size: -; D: TRBD2; V: TRBV18; J: TRBJ2-7; DNA: TGTGCCAGCTCACCACTAGGACTAGCGGATTACGAGCAGTACTTC; CDR3: CASSPLGLADYEQYF
size: -; D: -; V: TRBV7-3; J: TRBJ2-1; DNA: TGTGCCAGCAGCTTAATTAGAGACAATGAGCAGTTCTTC; CDR3: CASSLIRDNEQFF
size: -; D: -; V: TRBV6-5; J: TRBJ2-1; DNA: TGTGCCAGCAGTCGGACAGCTAATGAGCAGTTCTTC; CDR3: CASSRTANEQFF
size: -; D: TRBD1; V: TRBV14; J: TRBJ2-1; DNA: TGTGCCAGCAGCCAGGGACCGGGACAGGGACCGAATGAGCAGTTCTTC; CDR3: CASSQGPGQGPNEQFF
size: -; D: TRBD1; V: TRBV24-1; J: TRBJ2-3; DNA: TGTGCCACCAGTGATTTGGGACAGGGGGCGATTACAGATACGCAGTATTTT; CDR3: CATSDLGQGAITDTQYF
size: -; D: -; V: TRBV21-1; J: TRBJ2-5; DNA: TGTGCCAGCCGGGGACTAGCGGGGGGGCAAGAGACCCAGTACTTC; CDR3: CASRGLAGGQETQYF
size: once; D: -; V: TRBV6-1; J: TRBJ1-3; DNA: TGTGCCAGCAGTGATGTCGCGGGAGGAAACACCATATATTTT; CDR3: CASSDVAGGNTIYF
size: -; D: -; V: TRBV5-4; J: TRBJ1-5; DNA: TGTGCCAGCAGCGACAGAACAGGGTTCAATCAGCCCCAGCATTTT; CDR3: CASSDRTGFNQPQHF
size: few; D: TRBD1; V: TRBV30; J: TRBJ2-7; DNA: TGTGCCTGGAGTCTGTCTCTCGGGACAGGGGCCTACGAGCAGTACTTC; CDR3: CAWSLSLGTGAYEQYF
size: -; D: TRBD2; V: TRBV27; J: TRBJ2-7; DNA: TGTGCCAGCAGTTTATCGGGCCGGCTAGCGGCTTACGAGCAGTACTTC; CDR3: CASSLSGRLAAYEQYF
size: -; D: TRBD2; V: TRBV7-6; J: TRBJ2-2; DNA: TGTGCCAGCAGCCCTGGACTAGCGGGCGGCACCGGGGAGCTGTTTTTT; CDR3: CASSPGLAGGTGELFF
size: -; D: -; V: TRBV6-5; J: TRBJ1-2; DNA: TGTGCCAGCAGTTACAGCGAGACAGGCCCCTATGGCTACACCTTC; CDR3: CASSYSETGPYGYTF
size: -; D: -; V: TRBV7-2; J: TRBJ1-6; DNA: TGTGCCAGCAGCTCGGGACTGGGAACGTACTCACCCCTCCACTTT; CDR3: CASSSGLGTYSPLHF
size: -; D: -; V: TRBV7-8; J: TRBJ2-2; DNA: TGTGCCAGCAGCCGTACGGGCAGCGGGACCGGGGAGCTGTTTTTT; CDR3: CASSRTGSGTGELFF